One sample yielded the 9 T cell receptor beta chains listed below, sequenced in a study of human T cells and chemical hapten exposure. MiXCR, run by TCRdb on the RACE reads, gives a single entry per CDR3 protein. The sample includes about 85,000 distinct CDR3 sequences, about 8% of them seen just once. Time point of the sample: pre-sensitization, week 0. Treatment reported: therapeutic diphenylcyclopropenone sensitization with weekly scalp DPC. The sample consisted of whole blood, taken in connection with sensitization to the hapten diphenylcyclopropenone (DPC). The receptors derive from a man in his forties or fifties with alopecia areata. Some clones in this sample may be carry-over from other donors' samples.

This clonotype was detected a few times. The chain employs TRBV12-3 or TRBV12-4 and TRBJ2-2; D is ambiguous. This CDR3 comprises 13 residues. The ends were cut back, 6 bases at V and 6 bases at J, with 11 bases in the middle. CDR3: CASSLLGAGELFF. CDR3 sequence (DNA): TGTGCCAGCAGCCTCCTTGGCGCCGGGGAGCTGTTTTTT.

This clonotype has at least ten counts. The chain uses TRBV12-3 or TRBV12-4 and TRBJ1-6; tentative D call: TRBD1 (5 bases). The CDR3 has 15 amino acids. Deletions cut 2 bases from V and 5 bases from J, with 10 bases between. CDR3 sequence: CASSLRTLHNSPLHF. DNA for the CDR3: TGTGCCAGCAGTTTACGGACACTACATAATTCACCCCTCCACTTT.

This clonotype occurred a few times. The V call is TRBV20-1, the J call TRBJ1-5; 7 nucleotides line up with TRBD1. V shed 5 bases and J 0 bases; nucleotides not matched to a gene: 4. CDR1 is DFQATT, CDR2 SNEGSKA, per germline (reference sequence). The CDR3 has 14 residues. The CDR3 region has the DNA TGCAGTGCTTTGGGACAGCTTAGCAATCAGCCCCAGCATTTT. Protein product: CSALGQLSNQPQHF.

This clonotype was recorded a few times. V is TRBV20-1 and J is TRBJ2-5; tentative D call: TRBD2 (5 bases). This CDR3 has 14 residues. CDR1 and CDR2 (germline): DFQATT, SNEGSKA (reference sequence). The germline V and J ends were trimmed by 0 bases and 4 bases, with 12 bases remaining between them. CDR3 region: CSARDVIRGETQYF. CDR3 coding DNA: TGCAGTGCTAGAGACGTTATCCGGGGAGAGACCCAGTACTTC.

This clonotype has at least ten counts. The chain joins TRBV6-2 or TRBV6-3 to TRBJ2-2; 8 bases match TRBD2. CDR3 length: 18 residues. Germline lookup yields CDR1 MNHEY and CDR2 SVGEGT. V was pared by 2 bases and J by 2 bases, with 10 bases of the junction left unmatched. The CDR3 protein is CASSYNPVAGINTGELFF. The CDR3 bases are TGTGCCAGCAGTTACAATCCAGTAGCGGGAATAAACACCGGGGAGCTGTTTTTT.

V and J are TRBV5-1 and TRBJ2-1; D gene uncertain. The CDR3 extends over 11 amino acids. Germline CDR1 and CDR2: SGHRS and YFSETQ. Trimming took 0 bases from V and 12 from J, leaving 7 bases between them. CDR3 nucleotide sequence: TGCGCCAGCAGCTTGGGCGTCAGGCAGTTCTTC. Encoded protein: CASSLGVRQFF.

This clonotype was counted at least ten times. The CDR3 sequence: CASSLPGTGGHTEAFF. The CDR3 coding sequence is TGCGCCAGCAGCTTACCCGGGACAGGGGGCCACACTGAAGCTTTCTTT. The chain employs TRBV5-1 and TRBJ1-1, with TRBD1 matching over 12 bases. Germline CDR1 SGHRS, CDR2 YFSETQ. J gave up 3 bases and V 2 bases, and 5 bases lay outside the gene matches. The CDR3 loop spans 16 amino acids.

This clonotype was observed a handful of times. The CDR3 reads CASSPLPGTGGEMNTEAFF. The CDR3 DNA follows: TGTGCCAGCAGCCCCCTGCCCGGGACAGGGGGCGAAATGAACACTGAAGCTTTCTTT. J is TRBJ1-1 and V is TRBV16, with 12 bases fitting TRBD1. Germline CDR1 KGHSY, CDR2 FQNENV. J lost 0 bases, V lost 4 bases, and 12 bases had no gene match. This CDR3 spans 19 amino acids.

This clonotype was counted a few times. CDR3 in amino acids: CASSSGIDEQFF. In nucleotides, the CDR3 is TGTGCCAGCTCTAGCGGGATCGATGAGCAGTTCTTC. The V gene is TRBV6-5, the J gene TRBJ2-1; TRBD2 agrees at 9 bases. The CDR3 is 12 amino acids. V was clipped by 8 bases and J by 8 bases; unmatched bases: 4. Germline lookup yields CDR1 MNHEY and CDR2 SVGAGI.